Shown below are 5 T cell receptor beta chains from a single sample sequenced in a study of cytomegalovirus exposure and HLA in healthy donors. Libraries were prepared by immunoSEQ multiplex PCR; TCRdb keeps only in-frame clonotypes and omits some of them. This sample carries tens of thousands of clones, 85% to 95% of them seen once, and the ten largest clones take about 4.3%. Sample: PBMCs. The receptors come from a man aged 18 to 35 in good health and CMV-seropositive.

The V and J genes are TRBV29-1 and TRBJ2-3; 7 bases map to TRBD2. CDR1 is SQVTM, CDR2 ANQGSEA, per germline. The CDR3 consists of 14 residues. V lost 4 bases, J lost 8 bases, and 12 bases stayed unmatched. CDR3 in amino acids: CSVVSSGAGFTQYF. DNA for the CDR3: TGCAGCGTTGTCTCTAGCGGAGCCGGTTTTACGCAGTATTTT.

The chain has TRBV27 and TRBJ2-7; 8 nucleotides match TRBD2. CDR3 length equals 13 residues. Germline lookup yields CDR1 MNHEY and CDR2 SMNVEV (reference sequence). V was clipped by 6 bases and J by 7 bases; unmatched bases: 8. The CDR3 is CASSFSGRDEQYF. The DNA of the CDR3 is TGTGCCAGCAGCTTCAGCGGGAGAGATGAGCAGTACTTC.

The CDR3 spells CAWSVFLQGATYNEQFF. The CDR3, as DNA: TGTGCCTGGAGTGTATTCTTACAGGGGGCTACCTACAATGAGCAGTTCTTC. The rearrangement links TRBV30 to TRBJ2-1; 9 bases fit TRBD1. This CDR3 comprises 17 residues. The trim removed 0 bases at V and 2 bases at J, leaving 8 bases unmatched. The germline V gene has CDR1 GTSNPN and CDR2 SVGIG (reference sequence).

The chain recombines TRBV9 with TRBJ1-1, with D hard to call. The CDR3 covers 15 residues. The germline V and J ends were trimmed by 0 bases and 1 base, with 10 bases remaining between them. Germline values: CDR1 SGDLS, CDR2 YYNGEE. The CDR3 DNA is TGTGCCAGCAGCGTAGGGGCCACCTGGAACACTGAAGCTTTCTTT. Its translation: CASSVGATWNTEAFF.

The chain couples TRBV7-2 to TRBJ1-1; no definite D call. The CDR3 is 13 amino acids. Trimming left V 4 bases short and J 1 base short, with 7 bases between. CDR1 and CDR2 (germline): SGHTA, FQGNSA. The CDR3 region is CASSSQWNTEAFF. The CDR3 bases are TGTGCCAGCAGCTCCCAGTGGAACACTGAAGCTTTCTTT.